This T cell receptor (beta chain) was profiled in a study of T cell responses to AZD1222 COVID-19 vaccine. Whole-study results and caveats: Nearly half of unique spike-specific TCRs reportedly avoided B.1.351 and B.1.1.7 mutated regions. Donor demographics were predominantly white British with a female majority; clonal diversity may be underestimated. Spike was spanned by vaccine-associated CD4 TCRs, which were dominant at 160-218 and 743-854. AZD1222 recipients seropositive at baseline numbered only six.

About this clone: Antigen: not known.

The V gene's germline CDR1 is MGHRA and CDR2 YSYEKL. The CDR3 is made up of 17 amino acids. The germline V and J ends were trimmed by 3 bases and 4 bases, with 21 bases remaining between them. Assay used: immunoSEQ multiplex PCR; TCRdb lists only in-frame clones, some missing. The table records 150,000 to 200,000 clones, about 91% of them present only once. The sequence was collected from an adult in good health. V is TRBV4-1 and J is TRBJ1-1; D is possibly TRBD1 (6 bases). Specimen: peripheral blood, collected on day 0 of MenACWY control vaccination. CDR3 in DNA: TGCGCCAGCAGCCATCAATCCAGGGGCGCAGGGGTCACTGAAGCTTTCTTT. This translates into CASSHQSRGAGVTEAFF.